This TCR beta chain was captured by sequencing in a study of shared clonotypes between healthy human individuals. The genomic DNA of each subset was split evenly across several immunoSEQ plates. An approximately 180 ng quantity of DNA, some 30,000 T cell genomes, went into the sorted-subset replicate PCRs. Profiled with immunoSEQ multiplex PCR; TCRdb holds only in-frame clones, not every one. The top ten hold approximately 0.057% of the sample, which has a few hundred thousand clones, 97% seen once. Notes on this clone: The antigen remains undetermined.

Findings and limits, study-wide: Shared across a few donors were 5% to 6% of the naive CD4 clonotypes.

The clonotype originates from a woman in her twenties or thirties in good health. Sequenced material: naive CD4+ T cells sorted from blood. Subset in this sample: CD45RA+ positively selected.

CDR3 DNA sequence: TGTGCCAGCAGCCCTGGGGCCAACGTCCTGACTTTC. Its protein is CASSPGANVLTF. J is TRBJ2-6 and V is TRBV7-9, with D uncertain. This CDR3 has 12 amino acids. Looked up from germline, CDR1 is SEHNR and CDR2 is FQNEAQ (reference sequence). V was clipped by 5 bases and J by 2 bases, with 1 base between them.